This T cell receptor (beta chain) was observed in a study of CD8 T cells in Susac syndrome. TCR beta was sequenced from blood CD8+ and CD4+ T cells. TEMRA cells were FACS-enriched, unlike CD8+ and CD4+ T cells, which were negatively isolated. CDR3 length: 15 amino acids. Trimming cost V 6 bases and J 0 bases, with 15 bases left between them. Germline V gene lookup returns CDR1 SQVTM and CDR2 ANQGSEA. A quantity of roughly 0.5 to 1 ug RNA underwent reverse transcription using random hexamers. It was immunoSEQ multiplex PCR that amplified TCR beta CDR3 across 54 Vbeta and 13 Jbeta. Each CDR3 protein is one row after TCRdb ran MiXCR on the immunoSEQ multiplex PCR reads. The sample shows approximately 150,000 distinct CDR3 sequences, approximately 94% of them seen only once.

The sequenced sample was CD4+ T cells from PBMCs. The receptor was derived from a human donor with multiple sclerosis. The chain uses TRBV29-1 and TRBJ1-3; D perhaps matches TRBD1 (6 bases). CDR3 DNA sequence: TGCAGCGTATCCCCGGACAGCCACTCTGGAAACACCATATATTTT. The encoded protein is CSVSPDSHSGNTIYF.